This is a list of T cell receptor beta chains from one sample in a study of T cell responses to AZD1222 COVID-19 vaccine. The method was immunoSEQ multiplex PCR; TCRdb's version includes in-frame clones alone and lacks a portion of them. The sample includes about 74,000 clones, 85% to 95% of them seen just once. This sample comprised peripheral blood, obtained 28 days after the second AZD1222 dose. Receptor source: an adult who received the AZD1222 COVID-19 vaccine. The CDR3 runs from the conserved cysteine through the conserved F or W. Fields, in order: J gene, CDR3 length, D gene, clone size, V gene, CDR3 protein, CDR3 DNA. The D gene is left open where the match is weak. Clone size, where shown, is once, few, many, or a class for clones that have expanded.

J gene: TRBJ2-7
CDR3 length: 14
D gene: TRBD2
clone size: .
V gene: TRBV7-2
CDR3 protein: CASSKGLARHEQYF
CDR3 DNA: TGTGCCAGCAGCAAGGGACTAGCGAGGCACGAGCAGTACTTC

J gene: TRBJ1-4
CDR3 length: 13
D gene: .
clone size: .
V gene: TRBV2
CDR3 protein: CASSEARGGRLFF
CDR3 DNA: TGTGCCAGCAGTGAAGCGCGAGGGGGGCGCCTGTTTTTT

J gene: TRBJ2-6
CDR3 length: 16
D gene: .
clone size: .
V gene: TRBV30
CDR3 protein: CAWSGQIRVWANVLTF
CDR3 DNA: TGTGCCTGGAGTGGCCAGATAAGGGTCTGGGCCAACGTCCTGACTTTC

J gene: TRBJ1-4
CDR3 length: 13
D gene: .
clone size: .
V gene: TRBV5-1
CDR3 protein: CASSPGPSEKLFF
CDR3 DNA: TGCGCCAGCAGCCCGGGACCGTCTGAAAAACTGTTTTTT

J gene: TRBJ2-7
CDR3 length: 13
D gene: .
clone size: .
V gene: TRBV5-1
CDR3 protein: CASSSVGTGEQYF
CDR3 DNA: TGCGCCAGCAGTTCAGTGGGGACCGGCGAGCAGTACTTC

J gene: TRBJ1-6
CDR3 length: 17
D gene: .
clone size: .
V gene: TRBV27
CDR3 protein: CASSLGPDGRGNSPLHF
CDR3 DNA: TGTGCCAGCAGTCTAGGGCCCGACGGGCGCGGAAATTCACCCCTCCACTTT

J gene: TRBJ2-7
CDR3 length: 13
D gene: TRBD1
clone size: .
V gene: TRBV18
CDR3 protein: CASSGDRAYEQYF
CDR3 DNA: TGTGCCAGCTCCGGGGACAGGGCCTACGAGCAGTACTTC

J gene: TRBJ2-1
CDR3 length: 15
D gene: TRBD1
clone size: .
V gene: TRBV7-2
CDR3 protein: CASSPGQGTYNEQFF
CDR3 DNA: TGTGCCAGCAGCCCAGGACAGGGAACCTACAATGAGCAGTTCTTC

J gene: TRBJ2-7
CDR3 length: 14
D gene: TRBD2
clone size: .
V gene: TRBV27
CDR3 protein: CASSYLASGVEQYF
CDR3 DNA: TGTGCCAGCAGTTACCTAGCTAGCGGAGTTGAGCAGTACTTC

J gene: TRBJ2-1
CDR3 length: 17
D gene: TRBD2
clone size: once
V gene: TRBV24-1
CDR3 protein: CATSASWAGEVDNEQFF
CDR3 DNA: TGTGCCACCAGTGCCTCGTGGGCGGGAGAAGTGGACAATGAGCAGTTCTTC

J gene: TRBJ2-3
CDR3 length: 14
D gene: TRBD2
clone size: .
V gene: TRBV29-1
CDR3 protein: CSVDGLAGTRGQYF
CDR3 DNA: TGCAGCGTTGACGGACTAGCGGGGACCAGGGGGCAGTATTTT

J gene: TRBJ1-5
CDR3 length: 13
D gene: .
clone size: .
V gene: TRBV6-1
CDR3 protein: CASSEGQLQPQHF
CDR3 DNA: TGTGCCAGCAGTGAAGGACAGTTGCAGCCCCAGCATTTT